Sequencing of this TCR beta chain was carried out in a study of OX40 agonist ivuxolimab in advanced cancers. As for the study in general: Patients in the trial were receiving intravenous ivuxolimab every 2 weeks, at doses of 0.01 to 10 mg/kg.

Concerning this clone: Its matching antigen is unknown.

Clones were sequenced by immunoSEQ multiplex PCR, and TCRdb holds only the in-frame ones, with some missing. The table records 40,000 to 50,000 clones, less than 90% of them present only once. People who had autoimmune disease history or systemic immunosuppression were excluded. Study conclusions and caveats: Researchers report that CD8+ T cells had, on average, more expanded clones than CD4+. Within 6 weeks, CD4+ and CD8+ blood T cells expanded clonally at 0.1 to 3.0 mg/kg.

This TCR came from an adult with an advanced solid tumor such as melanoma, head and neck, liver or kidney cancer. The sample in question was CD4+ or CD8+ T cells sorted from blood, obtained in a trial of the OX40 agonist ivuxolimab.

The CDR3 is CASATSGRYQETQYF. The DNA of the CDR3 is TGCGCCAGCGCAACTAGCGGACGGTACCAAGAGACCCAGTACTTC. This rearrangement joins TRBV5-1 to TRBJ2-5, with 8 bases aligning to TRBD2. V was clipped by 7 bases and J by 0 bases; unmatched bases: 8. CDR3 length: 15 amino acids. The germline CDR1 and CDR2 sequences are SGHRS and YFSETQ. Filled out from reference TRBV5-1 and TRBJ2-5, the complete variable domain reads KAGVTQTPRYLIKTRGQQVTLSCSPISGHRSVSWYQQTPGQGLQFLFEYFSETQRNKGNFPGRFSGRQFSNSRSEMNVSTLELGDSALYLCASATSGRYQETQYFGPGTRLLVL.